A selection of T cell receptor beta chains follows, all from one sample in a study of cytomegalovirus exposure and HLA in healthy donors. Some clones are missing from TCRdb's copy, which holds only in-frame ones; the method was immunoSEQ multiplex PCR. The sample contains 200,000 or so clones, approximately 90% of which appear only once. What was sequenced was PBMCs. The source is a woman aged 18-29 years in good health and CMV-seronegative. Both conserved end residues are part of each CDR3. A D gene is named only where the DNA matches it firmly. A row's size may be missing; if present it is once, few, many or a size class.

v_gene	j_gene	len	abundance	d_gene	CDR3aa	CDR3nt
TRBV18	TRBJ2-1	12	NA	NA	CASSQSTSEQFF	TGTGCCAGCTCACAATCCACTAGCGAGCAGTTCTTC
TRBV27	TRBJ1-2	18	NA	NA	CASSLSRGLQEANYGYTF	TGTGCCAGCAGTTTATCGAGAGGTTTACAAGAAGCTAACTATGGCTACACCTTC
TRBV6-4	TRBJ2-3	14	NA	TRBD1	CASSVSGGPDTQYF	TGTGCCAGCAGTGTGTCAGGGGGCCCCGATACGCAGTATTTT
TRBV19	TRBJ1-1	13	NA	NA	CASSPQVITEAFF	TGTGCCAGTAGTCCTCAGGTAATCACTGAAGCTTTCTTT
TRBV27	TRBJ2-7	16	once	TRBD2	CASSFFGKGREGEQYF	TGTGCCAGCAGTTTTTTTGGGAAGGGCAGGGAGGGGGAGCAGTACTTC
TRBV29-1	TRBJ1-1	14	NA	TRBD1	CSVSRDRGDTEAFF	TGCAGCGTTTCTAGGGACAGGGGGGACACTGAAGCTTTCTTT
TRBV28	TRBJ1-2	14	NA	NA	CASFTTTKNYGYTF	TGTGCCAGTTTTACGACAACAAAGAACTATGGCTACACCTTC
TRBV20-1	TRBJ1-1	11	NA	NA	CSANTGTEAFF	TGCAGTGCCAACACGGGCACTGAAGCTTTCTTT
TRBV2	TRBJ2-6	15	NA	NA	CASRLSPSGANVLTF	TGTGCCAGCAGACTTTCTCCCTCTGGGGCCAACGTCCTGACTTTC
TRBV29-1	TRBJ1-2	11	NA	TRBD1	CSVYRGYGYTF	TGCAGCGTTTACAGGGGTTACGGCTACACCTTC
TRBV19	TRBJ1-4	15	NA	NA	CASSPSLGLGEKLFF	TGTGCCAGTAGCCCCTCCCTAGGATTGGGTGAAAAACTGTTTTTT